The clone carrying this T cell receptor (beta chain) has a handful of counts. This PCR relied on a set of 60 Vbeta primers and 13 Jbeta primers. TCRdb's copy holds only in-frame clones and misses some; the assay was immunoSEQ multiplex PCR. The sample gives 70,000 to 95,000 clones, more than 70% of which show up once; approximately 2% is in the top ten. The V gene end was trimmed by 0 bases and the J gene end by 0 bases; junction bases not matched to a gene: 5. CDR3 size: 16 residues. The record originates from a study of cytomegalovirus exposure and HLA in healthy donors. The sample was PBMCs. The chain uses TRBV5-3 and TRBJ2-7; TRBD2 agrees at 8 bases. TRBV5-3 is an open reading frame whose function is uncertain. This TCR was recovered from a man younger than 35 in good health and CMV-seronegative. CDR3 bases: TGTGCCAGAAGCTTGGGACTAGCGTATAGCTCCTACGAGCAGTACTTC. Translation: CARSLGLAYSSYEQYF.